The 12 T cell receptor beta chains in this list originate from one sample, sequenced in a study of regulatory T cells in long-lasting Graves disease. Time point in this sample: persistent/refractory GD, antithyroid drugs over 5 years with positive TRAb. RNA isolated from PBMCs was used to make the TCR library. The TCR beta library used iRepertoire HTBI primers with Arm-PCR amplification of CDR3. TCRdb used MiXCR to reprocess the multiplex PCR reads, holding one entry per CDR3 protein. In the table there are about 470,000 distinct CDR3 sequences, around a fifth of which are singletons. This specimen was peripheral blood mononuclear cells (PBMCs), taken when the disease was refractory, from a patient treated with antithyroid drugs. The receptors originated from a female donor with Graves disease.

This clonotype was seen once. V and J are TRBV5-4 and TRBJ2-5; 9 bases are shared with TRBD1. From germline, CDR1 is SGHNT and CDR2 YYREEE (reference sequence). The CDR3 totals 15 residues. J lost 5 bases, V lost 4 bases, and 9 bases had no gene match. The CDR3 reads CASSRGDRVGETQYF. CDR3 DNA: TGTGCCAGCAGCAGAGGGGACAGGGTAGGGGAGACCCAGTACTTC.

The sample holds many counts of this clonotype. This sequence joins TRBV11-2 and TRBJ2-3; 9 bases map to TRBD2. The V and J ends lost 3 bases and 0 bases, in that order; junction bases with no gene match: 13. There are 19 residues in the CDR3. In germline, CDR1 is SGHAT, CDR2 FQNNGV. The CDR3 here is CASSFAGFSSGVSTDTQYF. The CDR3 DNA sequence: TGTGCCAGCAGCTTCGCCGGGTTTTCTAGCGGGGTTAGCACAGATACGCAGTATTTT.

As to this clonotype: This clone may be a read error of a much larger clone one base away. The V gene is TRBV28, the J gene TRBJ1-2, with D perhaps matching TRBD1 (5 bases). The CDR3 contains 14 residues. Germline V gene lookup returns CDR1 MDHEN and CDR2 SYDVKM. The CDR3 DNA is TGTGCCAGCAACCGGGACGGAAATAACTATGGCTGCACCTTC. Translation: CASNRDGNNYGCTF.

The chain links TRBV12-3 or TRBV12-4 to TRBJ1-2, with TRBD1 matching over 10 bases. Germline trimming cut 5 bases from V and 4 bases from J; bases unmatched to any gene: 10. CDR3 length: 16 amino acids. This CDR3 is CASSPARTGGSYGYTF. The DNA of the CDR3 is TGTGCCAGCAGTCCCGCCCGGACAGGGGGGTCCTATGGCTACACCTTC.

The CDR3 DNA reads as TGTGCCAGCAGCTTAGTAAGACTAGCGGTTACCGGGGAGCTGTTTTTT. It specifies CASSLVRLAVTGELFF. The chain carries TRBV11-2 and TRBJ2-2; 9 nucleotides line up with TRBD2. V gave up 1 base and J gave up 5 bases; unmatched junction bases: 5. Germline lookup yields CDR1 SGHAT and CDR2 FQNNGV. The CDR3 covers 16 residues.

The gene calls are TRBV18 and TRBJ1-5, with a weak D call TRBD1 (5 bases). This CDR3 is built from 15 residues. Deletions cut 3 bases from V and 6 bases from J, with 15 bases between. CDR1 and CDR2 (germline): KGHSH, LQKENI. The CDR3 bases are TGTGCCAGCTCACCCAGTGCAGGGAGGGTTCAGCCCCAGCATTTT. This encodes CASSPSAGRVQPQHF.

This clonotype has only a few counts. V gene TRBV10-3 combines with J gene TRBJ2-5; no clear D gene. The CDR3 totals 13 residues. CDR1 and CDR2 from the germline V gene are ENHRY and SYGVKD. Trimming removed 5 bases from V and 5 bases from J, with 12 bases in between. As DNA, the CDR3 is TGTGCCATCAGTCCTGCGGAGAGGGAGACCCAGTACTTC. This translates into CAISPAERETQYF.

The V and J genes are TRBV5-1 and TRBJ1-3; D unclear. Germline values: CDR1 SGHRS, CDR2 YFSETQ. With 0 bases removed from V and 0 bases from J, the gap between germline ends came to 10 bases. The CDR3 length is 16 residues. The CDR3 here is CASSLAGPASGNTIYF. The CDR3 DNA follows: TGCGCCAGCAGCTTGGCCGGGCCTGCCTCTGGAAACACCATATATTTT.

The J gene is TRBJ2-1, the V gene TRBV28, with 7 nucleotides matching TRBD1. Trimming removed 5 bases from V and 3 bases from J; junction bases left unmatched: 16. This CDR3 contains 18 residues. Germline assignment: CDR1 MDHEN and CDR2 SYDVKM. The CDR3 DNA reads TGTGCCAGCAGTCGTCACCGCGCCGGGACAGCAAGCTACAATGAGCAGTTCTTC. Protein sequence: CASSRHRAGTASYNEQFF. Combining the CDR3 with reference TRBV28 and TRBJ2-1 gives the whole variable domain DVKVTQSSRYLVKRTGEKVFLECVQDMDHENMFWYRQDPGLGLRLIYFSYDVKMKEKGDIPEGYSVSREKKERFSLILESASTNQTSMYLCASSRHRAGTASYNEQFFGPGTRLTVL.

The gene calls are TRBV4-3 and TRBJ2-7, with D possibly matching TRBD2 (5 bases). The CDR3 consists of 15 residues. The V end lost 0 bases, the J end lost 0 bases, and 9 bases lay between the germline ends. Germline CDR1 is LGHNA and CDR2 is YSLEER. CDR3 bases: TGCGCCAGCAGCCAAGAGCGGGCTACCTCCTACGAGCAGTACTTC. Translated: CASSQERATSYEQYF.

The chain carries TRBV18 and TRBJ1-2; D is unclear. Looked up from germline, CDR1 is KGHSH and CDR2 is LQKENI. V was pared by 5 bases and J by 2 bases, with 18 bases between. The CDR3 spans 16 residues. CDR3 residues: CASSIPYNWGNYGYTF. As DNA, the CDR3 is TGTGCCAGCTCAATCCCCTACAATTGGGGAAACTATGGCTACACCTTC.

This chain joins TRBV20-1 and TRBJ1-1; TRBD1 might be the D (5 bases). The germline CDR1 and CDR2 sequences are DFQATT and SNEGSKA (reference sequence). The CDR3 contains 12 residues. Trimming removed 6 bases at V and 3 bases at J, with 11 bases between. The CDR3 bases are TGCAGTGCGGTGGGGGGAGACACTGAAGCTTTCTTT. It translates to CSAVGGDTEAFF.